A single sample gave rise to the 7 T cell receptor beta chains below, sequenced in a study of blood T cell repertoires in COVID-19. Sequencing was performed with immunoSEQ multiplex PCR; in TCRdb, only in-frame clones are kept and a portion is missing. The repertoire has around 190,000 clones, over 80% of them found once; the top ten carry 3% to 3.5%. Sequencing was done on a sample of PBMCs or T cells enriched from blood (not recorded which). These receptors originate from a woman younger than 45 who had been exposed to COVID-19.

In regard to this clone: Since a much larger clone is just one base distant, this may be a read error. CDR3 nucleotide sequence: TGCGCCAGCAGCCAAGGGACTAGCGGGGTCGGGGAGCTGTTTTTT. Its translation is CASSQGTSGVGELFF. The chain couples TRBV4-3 to TRBJ2-2, with 12 bases aligning to TRBD2. J gave up 7 bases and V 1 base, and 1 base lay outside the gene matches. Germline CDR1 is LGHNA and CDR2 is YSLEER. This CDR3 has 15 amino acids.

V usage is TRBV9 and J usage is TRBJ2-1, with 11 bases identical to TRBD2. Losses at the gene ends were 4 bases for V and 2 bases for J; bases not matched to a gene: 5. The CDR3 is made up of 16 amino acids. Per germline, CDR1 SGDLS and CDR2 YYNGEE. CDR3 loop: CASSTGSGGAYNEQFF. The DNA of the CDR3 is TGTGCCAGCAGCACGGGTAGCGGGGGGGCCTACAATGAGCAGTTCTTC.

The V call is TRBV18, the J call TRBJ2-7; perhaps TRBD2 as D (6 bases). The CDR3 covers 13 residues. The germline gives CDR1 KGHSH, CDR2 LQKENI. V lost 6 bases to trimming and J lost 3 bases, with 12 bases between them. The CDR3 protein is CASSEGSNYEQYF. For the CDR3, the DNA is TGTGCCAGCTCGGAGGGGTCCAACTACGAGCAGTACTTC.

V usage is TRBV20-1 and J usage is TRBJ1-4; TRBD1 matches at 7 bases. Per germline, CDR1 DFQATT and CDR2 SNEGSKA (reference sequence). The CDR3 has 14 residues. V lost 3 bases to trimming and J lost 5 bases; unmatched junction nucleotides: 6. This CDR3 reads CSASSTGRNEKLFF. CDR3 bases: TGCAGTGCTAGTTCGACAGGGCGAAATGAAAAACTGTTTTTT.

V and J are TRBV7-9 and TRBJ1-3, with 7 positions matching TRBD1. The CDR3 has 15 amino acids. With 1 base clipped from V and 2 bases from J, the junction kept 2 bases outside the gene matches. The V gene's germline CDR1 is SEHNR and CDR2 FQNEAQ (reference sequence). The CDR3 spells CASSLEGGTGNTIYF. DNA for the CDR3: TGTGCCAGCAGCTTAGAAGGGGGCACTGGAAACACCATATATTTT. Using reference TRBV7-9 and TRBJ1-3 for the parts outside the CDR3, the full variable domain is DTGVSQNPRHKITKRGQNVTFRCDPISEHNRLYWYRQTLGQGPEFLTYFQNEAQLEKSRLLSDRFSAERPKGSFSTLEIQRTEQGDSAMYLCASSLEGGTGNTIYFGEGSWLTVV.

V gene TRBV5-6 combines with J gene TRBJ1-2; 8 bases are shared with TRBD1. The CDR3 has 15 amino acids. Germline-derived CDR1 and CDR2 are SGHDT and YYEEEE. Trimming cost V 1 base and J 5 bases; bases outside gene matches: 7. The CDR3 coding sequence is TGTGCCAGCAGCTTGTTAGGACAGGGTGTTTATGGCTACACCTTC. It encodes CASSLLGQGVYGYTF.

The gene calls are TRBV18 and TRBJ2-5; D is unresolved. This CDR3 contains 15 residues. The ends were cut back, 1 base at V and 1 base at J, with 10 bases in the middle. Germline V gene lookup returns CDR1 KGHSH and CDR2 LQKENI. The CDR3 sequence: CASSPRNGVQETQYF. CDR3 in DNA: TGTGCCAGCTCACCACGGAACGGAGTCCAAGAGACCCAGTACTTC.